Each of the 11 T cell receptor beta chains below was sequenced from the same sample in a study of blood T cell repertoires in COVID-19 (dated by TCRdb to 2018 to 2021). The library relied on the immunoSEQ multiplex PCR assay. In its TCRdb copy, this immuneACCESS table keeps in-frame sequences only and misses some clones. Where compared with another copy, unresolved V genes explain less than half of these, and the others have no known cause. Recorded for this sample are roughly 200,000 clones; about 70% of them occurred a single time. The ten top clones hold 8.6% of the sample. The sequencing sample was made of peripheral blood. These receptor sequences come from a woman aged 50 to 65 with active or convalescent COVID-19.

The rearrangement joins TRBV9 to TRBJ2-7, with 9 bases aligning to TRBD2. The CDR3 contains 15 residues. CDR1 SGDLS and CDR2 YYNGEE come from the germline V gene. The ends lost 0 bases at V and 8 bases at J; junction bases unmatched: 9. The CDR3 DNA follows: TGTGCCAGCAGCGTAGCTGCGGGAGGGCCTAGCCAGCAGTACTTC. Translated, it gives CASSVAAGGPSQQYF. Variable domain in full (rest from reference TRBV9 and TRBJ2-7): DSGVTQTPKHLITATGQRVTLRCSPRSGDLSVYWYQQSLDQGLQFLIQYYNGEERAKGNILERFSAQQFPDLHSELNLSSLELGDSALYFCASSVAAGGPSQQYFGPGTRLTVT.

This clone has just a few counts. The chain couples TRBV29-1 to TRBJ2-1; TRBD2 matches 13 bases. From germline, CDR1 is SQVTM and CDR2 ANQGSEA. This CDR3 comprises 13 residues. Losses at the gene ends were 7 bases for V and 8 bases for J; bases not matched to a gene: 5. The CDR3 protein is CSAGTSGTDEQFF. Written as DNA, the CDR3 is TGCAGCGCGGGGACTAGCGGGACCGATGAGCAGTTCTTC.

This clone was seen just once. CDR3 loop: CASRYNAGNEQFF. The CDR3 DNA follows: TGTGCCAGCAGGTACAATGCGGGTAATGAGCAGTTCTTC. V and J are TRBV11-2 and TRBJ2-1; tentatively, D is TRBD2 (5 bases). Per germline, CDR1 SGHAT and CDR2 FQNNGV. The CDR3 runs 13 residues. V lost 6 bases, J lost 7 bases, and 13 bases lay in between.

The chain carries TRBV9 and TRBJ2-5; TRBD1 matches at 8 bases. J gave up 4 bases and V 3 bases, and 8 bases lay outside the gene matches. This CDR3 is built from 15 residues. Per germline, CDR1 SGDLS and CDR2 YYNGEE. CDR3 amino acids: CASSADRGRGETQYF. CDR3 nucleotide sequence: TGTGCCAGCAGCGCTGACAGGGGACGGGGAGAGACCCAGTACTTC.

The chain joins TRBV7-8 to TRBJ2-6; 9 bases align to TRBD2. CDR1 is SGHVS and CDR2 is FQNEAQ in the germline V gene. The V segment lost 6 bases and the J segment 0 bases; nucleotides outside the gene matches: 6. The CDR3 covers 17 residues. The CDR3 nucleotides read TGTGCCAGCAGGAACAGCGGGAGGCTCTCTGGGGCCAACGTCCTGACTTTC. Protein sequence: CASRNSGRLSGANVLTF.

The CDR3 nucleotides are TGTGCCAGCAGTTACTCGCCCAGCTCCTACGAGCAGTACTTC. It encodes CASSYSPSSYEQYF. The chain couples TRBV6-5 to TRBJ2-7; no definite D call. Per germline, CDR1 MNHEY and CDR2 SVGAGI. V was shortened by 0 bases and J by 0 bases, with 6 bases between the two germline ends. The CDR3 is 14 amino acids.

This clone appeared once. The rearrangement uses TRBV7-2 and TRBJ2-3; 11 bases are shared with TRBD2. The J segment lost 3 bases and the V segment lost 4 bases, leaving 3 bases of the junction unmatched. CDR3 length: 15 residues. CDR1 is SGHTA and CDR2 is FQGNSA in the germline V gene. As DNA, the CDR3 is TGTGCCAGCAGCTCCTCTAGCGGGAGGACAGATACGCAGTATTTT. Protein product: CASSSSSGRTDTQYF.

This rearrangement joins TRBV15 to TRBJ2-3; D possibly corresponds to TRBD1 (5 bases). The CDR3 covers 14 residues. V was shortened by 3 bases and J by 0 bases, with 7 bases between the two germline ends. Germline lookup yields CDR1 LNHNV and CDR2 YYDKDF (reference sequence). CDR3 DNA sequence: TGTGCCACCAGCAGGGGGCTTAGCACAGATACGCAGTATTTT. This codes for CATSRGLSTDTQYF.

J is TRBJ1-2 and V is TRBV19; 8 positions match TRBD1. The CDR3 has 14 amino acids. CDR1 is LNHDA and CDR2 is SQIVND in the germline V gene (reference sequence). V dropped 4 bases and J dropped 8; count of bases not matched to a gene: 9. The CDR3 DNA sequence: TGTGCCAGTAGTACCCTGGGACAGGCGGGGGGCTACACCTTC. Translated, it gives CASSTLGQAGGYTF.

The chain combines TRBV19 with TRBJ2-1; no definite D call. Germline V gives CDR1 LNHDA, CDR2 SQIVND (reference sequence). CDR3 length: 12 residues. Trimming took 3 bases from V and 5 from J, leaving 5 bases between them. In DNA, the CDR3 is TGTGCCAGTAGTATCCAGGACAATGAGCAGTTCTTC. It specifies CASSIQDNEQFF.

The rearrangement links TRBV28 to TRBJ1-5, with D possibly being TRBD1 (6 bases). Germline values: CDR1 MDHEN, CDR2 SYDVKM. The CDR3 runs to 15 residues. The V end was cut by 7 bases, the J end by 0 bases, with 13 bases between. The CDR3 spells CASNPFRGSNQPQHF. Written as DNA, the CDR3 is TGTGCCAGCAACCCATTCAGGGGTAGCAATCAGCCCCAGCATTTT.